The next 2 T cell receptor beta chains were all read from a single sample in a study of vaccination and CD4 T cells after COVID-19. No antigens are known for them. Sample time point: late sampling 161 to 241 days after vaccination in a few convalescent patients. The treatment: roughly 11-day PBMC culture with coronavirus spike peptide pools or control peptides (ViraFEST assay). The assay that was used to sequence DNA from cultured CD4+ T cells was the Oncomine TCR Beta short-read assay. Via MiXCR, TCRdb re-called the PCR reads, giving one row per CDR3 protein. Of about 24,000 distinct CDR3 sequences listed, 35% to 55% are singletons. Sample: CD4+ T cells from blood, cultured in vitro, taken about 7 months after SARS-CoV-2 vaccination. These receptors were taken from a human donor who had recovered from COVID-19.

CDR3 protein: CATMTSGTREQYF. The CDR3 DNA is TGTGCCACCATGACTAGCGGTACGCGTGAGCAGTACTTC. The V and J genes are TRBV28 and TRBJ2-7; TRBD2 matches 9 bases. Germline V lookup: CDR1 MDHEN, CDR2 SYDVKM. The CDR3 consists of 13 residues. V dropped 10 bases and J dropped 7; count of bases not matched to a gene: 11.

The chain carries TRBV6-2 or TRBV6-3 and TRBJ2-5, with D perhaps given as TRBD1 or TRBD2 (5 bases each). CDR1 is MNHEY and CDR2 is SVGEGT in the germline V gene. V was pared by 8 bases and J by 1 base, with 11 bases between. The length of the CDR3 is 13 residues. The CDR3 DNA follows: TGTGCCAGCGGAGAGGGGAGCCAAGAGACCCAGTACTTC. This translates into CASGEGSQETQYF.